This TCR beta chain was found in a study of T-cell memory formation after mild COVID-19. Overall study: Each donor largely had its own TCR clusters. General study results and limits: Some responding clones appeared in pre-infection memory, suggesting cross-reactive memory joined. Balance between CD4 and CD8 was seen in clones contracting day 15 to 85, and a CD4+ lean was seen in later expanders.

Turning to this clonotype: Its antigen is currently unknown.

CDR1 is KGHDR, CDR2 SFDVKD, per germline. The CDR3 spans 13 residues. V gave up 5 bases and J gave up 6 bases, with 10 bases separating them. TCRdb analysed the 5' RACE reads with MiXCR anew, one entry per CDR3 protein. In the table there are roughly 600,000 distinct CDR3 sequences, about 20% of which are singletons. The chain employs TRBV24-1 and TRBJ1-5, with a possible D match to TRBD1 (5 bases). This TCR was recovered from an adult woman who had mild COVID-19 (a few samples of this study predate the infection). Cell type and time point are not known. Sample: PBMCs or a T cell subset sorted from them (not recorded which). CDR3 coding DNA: TGTGCCACCAGTGCCCAGGGTGTTCAGCCCCAGCATTTT. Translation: CATSAQGVQPQHF.